Listed here are 18 T cell receptor beta chains from one sample, sequenced in a study of regulatory T cells in long-lasting Graves disease. Library construction for TCR beta used iRepertoire HTBI primers and Arm-PCR of CDR3 regions. TCRdb passed the multiplex PCR reads through MiXCR, listing each CDR3 protein once. This sample has about 310,000 distinct CDR3 sequences; under 20% occur once, and the top ten carry less than 45%. Time point reported: newly diagnosed GD, antithyroid drugs for less than 3 months. RNA from PBMCs was the source of the TCR library. This sample comprised peripheral blood mononuclear cells (PBMCs), obtained at new diagnosis, from a patient treated with antithyroid drugs. The receptors originated from a female donor with Graves disease.

This clonotype was recorded many times. The V and J genes are TRBV6-1 and TRBJ2-7, with D perhaps TRBD1 (7 bases). CDR1 and CDR2 from the germline V gene are MNHNS and SASEGT. Between the trimmed V and J ends, which lost 8 bases and 2 bases, there was a span of 19 bases. The CDR3 is 15 residues long. This chain's CDR3 is CASLERQGGPYEQYF. The CDR3 DNA follows: TGTGCCAGCCTAGAAAGGCAGGGGGGACCCTACGAGCAGTACTTC.

Concerning this clonotype itself: This may stem from a read error, because a much larger clone lies one nucleotide away. The CDR3, as DNA: TGTGCCAGCAGCGTAGAATCTGGCGGGGGATACAATGAGCCGTTCTTC. Protein product: CASSVESGGGYNEPFF. The gene calls are TRBV9 and TRBJ2-1, with 7 nucleotides matching TRBD2. Germline values: CDR1 SGDLS, CDR2 YYNGEE. The CDR3 covers 16 residues.

As concerns this clonotype: Given a far larger clone just one base away, this is likely a sequencing read error. The chain couples TRBV28 to TRBJ2-1; 8 bases fit TRBD1. The closer fit of TRBJ2-4 to the DNA end suggests the J call may be wrong. Per germline, CDR1 MDHEN and CDR2 SYDVKM. The CDR3 covers 16 residues. The CDR3, as DNA: TGTGGCAGCAGACCTGCCAGGGGGCAATCCAAAAACATTCAGTACTTC. Protein product: CGSRPARGQSKNIQYF.

This clonotype was detected ten times or more. The chain combines TRBV7-3 with TRBJ2-3; no reliable D call. This CDR3 comprises 15 residues. Per germline, CDR1 SGHTA and CDR2 FQGTGA. With 6 bases removed from V and 1 base from J, the gap between germline ends came to 14 bases. As DNA, the CDR3 is TGTGCCAGCAGTCCTGATTTGGCCGGCACAGATACGCAGTATTTT. Protein product: CASSPDLAGTDTQYF.

The chain joins TRBV2 to TRBJ1-1; the D gene is possibly TRBD1 (5 bases). This CDR3 is 13 amino acids long. The V end was cut by 9 bases, the J end by 6 bases, with 17 bases between. CDR1 is SNHLY, CDR2 FYNNEI, per germline. CDR3 sequence (DNA): TGTGCCAGTGGTCGCCTGATGGGGGCTGAAGCTTTCTTT. It encodes CASGRLMGAEAFF. Drawing the rest from reference TRBV2 and TRBJ1-1, the complete variable domain is EPEVTQTPSHQVTQMGQEVILRCVPISNHLYFYWYRQILGQKVEFLVSFYNNEISEKSEIFDDQFSVERPDGSNFTLKIRSTKLEDSAMYFCASGRLMGAEAFFGQGTRLTVV.

This clonotype was observed many times. This rearrangement joins TRBV6-2 or TRBV6-3 to TRBJ2-1, with D uncertain. The CDR3 spans 13 residues. CDR1 MNHEY and CDR2 SVGEGT come from the germline V gene. The V end was cut by 10 bases, the J end by 1 base, with 11 bases between. CDR3 DNA: TGTGCCACCCGTGGAGTGTCCTACAATGAGCAGTTCTTC. Amino acid sequence: CATRGVSYNEQFF.

This clonotype appeared many times. In DNA form, the CDR3 reads TGTGCCAGCAGTACCCGGGCCCCGGAGCAGTACTTC. This encodes CASSTRAPEQYF. This sequence joins TRBV28 and TRBJ2-7; D call uncertain. The CDR3 consists of 12 residues. Germline V gene data show CDR1 as MDHEN and CDR2 as SYDVKM. V lost 5 bases, J lost 7 bases, and 12 bases lay in between.

This clonotype was found many times. The chain recombines TRBV7-8 with TRBJ1-5; D not certain. V lost 5 bases to trimming and J lost 6 bases, with 11 bases between them. Per germline, CDR1 SGHVS and CDR2 FQNEAQ. The CDR3 has 13 residues. In DNA, the CDR3 is TGTGCCAGCAGCCCTACCACATCTCAGCCCCAGCATTTT. Amino acids: CASSPTTSQPQHF.

The chain is built from TRBV14 and TRBJ2-3, with TRBD2 matching 7 bases. Germline CDR1 reads SGHDN; CDR2 reads FVKESK. The V gene end was trimmed by 0 bases and the J gene end by 2 bases; junction bases not matched to a gene: 8. The CDR3 sequence is 17 residues long. The CDR3 DNA reads as TGTGCCAGCAGCCAAGACCAAGCGGGACTTGTCACAGATACGCAGTATTTT. It specifies CASSQDQAGLVTDTQYF.

This clonotype was found many times. This rearrangement joins TRBV27 to TRBJ2-5, with 15 bases lining up with TRBD2. This CDR3 has 16 residues. J gave up 5 bases and V 5 bases, and 6 bases lay outside the gene matches. Germline CDR1 MNHEY, CDR2 SMNVEV (reference sequence). In DNA form, the CDR3 reads TGTGCCAGCAGTACGGGACTAGCGGGAGGTCGGGAGACCCAGTACTTC. Translation gives CASSTGLAGGRETQYF.

This clonotype was counted many times. The genes are TRBV19 and TRBJ2-7; 8 positions match TRBD1. V lost 3 bases to trimming and J lost 4 bases; unmatched junction nucleotides: 8. The germline gives CDR1 LNHDA, CDR2 SQIVND (reference sequence). The CDR3 is made up of 15 amino acids. Here the CDR3 DNA reads TGTGCCAGTAGTATTCCGGGACAGGCTGATTACGAGCAGTACTTC. Encoded protein: CASSIPGQADYEQYF.

This clonotype was counted only a few times. A read error is likely, as this CDR3 ends without the conserved phenylalanine or tryptophan. No DNA is shown, since the ends of the CDR3 on it are uncertain; the CDR3 is the one TCRdb lists. The genes are TRBV19 and TRBJ2-4; TRBD1 was called by the table and not checked on the DNA. Germline loops: CDR1 LNHDA, CDR2 SQIVND (reference sequence). A total of 13 residues make up the CDR3, ends included. The CDR3 is CASSIVGDSPTFP.

About this clonotype itself: A read error may be the cause here, since a much bigger clone is one base away. The rearrangement joins TRBV20-1 to TRBJ2-1; perhaps TRBD2 as D (6 bases). Trimming shortened V by 0 bases and J by 10 bases, and 19 bases separated the two germline ends. Germline CDR1 and CDR2: DFQATT and SNEGSKA (reference sequence). The CDR3 consists of 15 residues. CDR3 amino acids: CSARDLRGSSYEQFF. CDR3 coding DNA: TGCAGTGCTAGAGATCTGCGGGGTAGCTCCTACGAGCAGTTCTTC.

This clonotype was recorded at least ten times. CDR3 protein: CSQQGAVRETQYF. CDR3 DNA sequence: TGCAGTCAACAAGGGGCGGTGAGAGAGACCCAGTACTTC. This rearrangement joins TRBV20-1 to TRBJ2-5; tentative D call: TRBD1 (5 bases). The CDR3 sequence is 13 residues long. V was cut by 8 bases and J by 4 bases, with 17 bases left in between. Germline CDR1 is DFQATT and CDR2 is SNEGSKA (reference sequence).

This clonotype was seen at least ten times. The V and J genes are TRBV19 and TRBJ1-2, with 8 bases identical to TRBD1. CDR1 and CDR2 from the germline V gene are LNHDA and SQIVND (reference sequence). Trimming removed 3 bases from V and 7 bases from J; junction bases left unmatched: 1. The CDR3 covers 12 residues. The CDR3 loop reads CASSIQGAGYTF. CDR3 in DNA: TGTGCCAGTAGTATTCAGGGGGCTGGCTACACCTTC.

This clonotype turned up a few times. A much larger clone lies one base from this, so it may be a read error. The chain uses TRBV27 and TRBJ2-7; 8 positions match TRBD1. The length of the CDR3 is 16 residues. The germline V gene has CDR1 MNHEY and CDR2 SMNVEV (reference sequence). The CDR3 protein is CTSSWTSGTGPYEQYF. The CDR3 nucleotides are TGTACCAGCAGCTGGACCTCCGGGACAGGCCCCTACGAGCAGTACTTC.

The rearrangement uses TRBV2 and TRBJ1-1; D gene ambiguous. V dropped 2 bases and J dropped 10 bases, with 11 bases sitting between them. Germline-derived CDR1 and CDR2 are SNHLY and FYNNEI. This CDR3 contains 12 residues. CDR3 loop: CASSEQSPGAFF. The CDR3 nucleotides read TGTGCCAGCAGTGAACAAAGTCCTGGAGCTTTCTTT.

This clonotype was detected ten times or more. This chain connects TRBV12-3 or TRBV12-4 to TRBJ2-5; D gene uncertain. Trimming pared 6 bases from V and 1 base from J, leaving 12 bases between. The CDR3 covers 14 residues. CDR3 DNA sequence: TGTGCCAGCAGCCGGTTAATAGGCCAAGAGACCCAGTACTTC. Amino acid sequence: CASSRLIGQETQYF.